This entry features one TCR beta chain sequence. This clonotype was seen a handful of times. No cognate antigen has been identified for it. No quality values exist for individual bases; no much larger clone is one base distant. The data were taken from a study of T cell repertoires in cytomegalovirus infection (dated by TCRdb to between 2018 and 2020). For context, the study as a whole: Recently identified HLA-C-restricted CMV epitopes, whose presentation resists viral immunomodulation, were targeted by peptide stimulations together with well-studied HLA-B-restricted epitopes. Because public TCR beta signatures pointed to carriage of CMV infection together with the matching HLA type, the HLA type of each donor mattered for the analysis.

The CDR3 runs 18 amino acids, cysteine and phenylalanine included. Only the CDR3 DNA is retained, 54 bases long and in frame from the first base. Relative to germline, V is 3 bases shorter and J is 0 bases shorter, with 18 bases between their ends. The germline V gene gives CDR1 as SGHNT and CDR2 as YENEEA. The study at large found these results: The ex vivo response was dominated by HLA-C-restricted CMV-specific TCR beta clonotypes, which also provided the single most frequent clonotype in two of eight donors. Carriers of CMV infection plus the relevant HLA type were discriminated by the cumulative frequency of public TCR beta family members in the study cohort and in an independent roughly 370-donor cohort.

Read against the paper, the sample's treatment or condition label means: in vitro stimulation with specific CMV peptide epitopes to enrich CMV-specific T cells. These reads were obtained on an Illumina HiSeq 1500. The public reads were run again by TCRdb, first through fastp at Q25 and then through MiXCR, and only productive beta chains were kept. Each CDR3 protein gets just one entry, which takes the most common genes and DNA from the rows behind it. The sample table lists 650,000 to 900,000 distinct CDR3 sequences, 32% of them with a count of one. Around 11% of the sample belongs to the ten largest clones.

The sequence is built from TRBV11-3 and TRBJ2-1; a tentative D match to TRBD1 spans 6 bases. This specimen consisted of cultured CD8+ T cells from PBMCs, obtained from culture after CMV antigen stimulation. The receptor's source is a human donor in good health (CMV status not recorded). Some clones in this sample may be carry-over from other donors' samples. In nucleotides, the sequence is TGTGCCAGCAGCTTTGGCAGGGGCAAACCTAGCTCCTACAATGAGCAGTTCTTC. This yields the protein CASSFGRGKPSSYNEQFF.